Detailed here is one T cell receptor beta chain. What it binds is not known. This record belongs to a study of T cell repertoires in cytomegalovirus infection. Turning to the study itself: Both CMV infection and a matching HLA type were indicated by public TCR beta signatures. Regarding the study as a whole: Of the TCR beta families, the public ones yielded a cumulative frequency that identified carriers of CMV plus the relevant HLA.

The CDR3 sequence is 15 residues long. The V end lost 2 bases, the J end lost 2 bases, and 11 bases lay between the germline ends. Germline values: CDR1 SGHNT, CDR2 YENEEA. TCRdb re-called the reads with MiXCR, one entry per CDR3 protein. There are some 590,000 distinct CDR3 sequences in the sample; around 40% occur only once, and roughly 50% lies in the top ten. The sequence was obtained from a human donor in good health (CMV status not recorded). Some clones in this sample may be carry-over from other donors' samples. The material was cultured PBMCs, obtained from culture after CMV antigen stimulation. This rearrangement joins TRBV11-3 to TRBJ2-3; TRBD1 might be the D (6 bases). Written as DNA, the CDR3 is TGTGCCAGCAGCTTAACAGGGTATCTCACAGATACGCAGTATTTT. Protein: CASSLTGYLTDTQYF.